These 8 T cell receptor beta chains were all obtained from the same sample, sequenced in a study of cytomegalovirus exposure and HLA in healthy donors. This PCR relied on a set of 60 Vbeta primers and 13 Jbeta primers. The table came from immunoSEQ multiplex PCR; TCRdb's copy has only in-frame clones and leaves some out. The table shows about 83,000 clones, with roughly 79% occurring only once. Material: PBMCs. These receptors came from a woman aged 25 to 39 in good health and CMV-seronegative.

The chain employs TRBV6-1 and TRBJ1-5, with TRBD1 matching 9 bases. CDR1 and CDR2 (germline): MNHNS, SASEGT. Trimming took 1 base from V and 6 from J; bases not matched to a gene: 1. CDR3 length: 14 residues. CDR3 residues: CASSEGQGGQPQHF. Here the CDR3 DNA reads TGTGCCAGCAGTGAAGGACAGGGGGGTCAGCCCCAGCATTTT.

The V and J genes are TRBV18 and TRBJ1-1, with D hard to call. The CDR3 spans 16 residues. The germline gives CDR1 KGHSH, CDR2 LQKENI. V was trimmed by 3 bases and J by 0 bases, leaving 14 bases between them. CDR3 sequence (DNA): TGTGCCAGCTCACCCCAATTGGGCATCATGAACACTGAAGCTTTCTTT. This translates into CASSPQLGIMNTEAFF. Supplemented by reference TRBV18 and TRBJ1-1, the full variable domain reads NAGVMQNPRHLVRRRGQEARLRCSPMKGHSHVYWYRQLPEEGLKFMVYLQKENIIDESGMPKERFSAEFPKEGPSILRIQQVVRGDSAAYFCASSPQLGIMNTEAFFGQGTRLTVV.

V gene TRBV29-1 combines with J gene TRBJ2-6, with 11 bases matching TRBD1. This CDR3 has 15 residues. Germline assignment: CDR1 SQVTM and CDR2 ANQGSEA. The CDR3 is CRPGGQGAGANVLTF. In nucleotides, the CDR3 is TGCAGGCCCGGGGGACAGGGGGCTGGGGCCAACGTCCTGACTTTC. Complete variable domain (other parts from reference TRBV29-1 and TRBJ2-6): SAVISQKPSRDICQRGTSLTIQCQVDSQVTMMFWYRQQPGQSLTLIATANQGSEATYESGFVIDKFPISRPNLTFSTLTVSNMSPEDSSIYLCRPGGQGAGANVLTFGAGSRLTVL.

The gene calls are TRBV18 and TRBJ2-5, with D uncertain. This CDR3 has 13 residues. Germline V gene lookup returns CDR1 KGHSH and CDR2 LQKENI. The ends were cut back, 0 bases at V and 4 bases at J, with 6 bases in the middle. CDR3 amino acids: CASSPPGSETQYF. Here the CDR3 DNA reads TGTGCCAGCTCACCACCCGGTTCAGAGACCCAGTACTTC.

The CDR3 protein is CAWSPTGGGGNIQYF. CDR3 sequence (DNA): TGTGCCTGGAGTCCAACTGGGGGGGGCGGGAACATTCAGTACTTC. The rearrangement uses TRBV30 and TRBJ2-4; D perhaps matches TRBD2 (7 bases). The CDR3 sequence is 15 residues long. Trimming removed 2 bases from V and 7 bases from J, with 18 bases in between. The germline V gene has CDR1 GTSNPN and CDR2 SVGIG (reference sequence). The full variable domain, completed using reference TRBV30 and TRBJ2-4, is SQTIHQWPATLVQPVGSPLSLECTVEGTSNPNLYWYRQAAGRGLQLLFYSVGIGQISSEVPQNLSASRPQDRQFILSSKKLLLSDSGFYLCAWSPTGGGGNIQYFGAGTRLSVL.

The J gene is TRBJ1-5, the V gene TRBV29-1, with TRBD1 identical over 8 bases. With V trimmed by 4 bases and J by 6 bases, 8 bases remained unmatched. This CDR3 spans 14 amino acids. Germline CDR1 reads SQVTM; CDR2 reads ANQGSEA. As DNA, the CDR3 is TGCAGCGTTGTGGTGGCAGGGGGCGGTCAGCCCCAGCATTTT. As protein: CSVVVAGGGQPQHF.

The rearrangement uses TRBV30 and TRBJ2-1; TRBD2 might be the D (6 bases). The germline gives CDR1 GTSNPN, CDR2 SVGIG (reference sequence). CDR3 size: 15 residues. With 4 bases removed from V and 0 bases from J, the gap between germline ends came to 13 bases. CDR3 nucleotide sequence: TGTGCCTGGACAGGAGGGAGTCGCTCCTACAATGAGCAGTTCTTC. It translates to CAWTGGSRSYNEQFF.

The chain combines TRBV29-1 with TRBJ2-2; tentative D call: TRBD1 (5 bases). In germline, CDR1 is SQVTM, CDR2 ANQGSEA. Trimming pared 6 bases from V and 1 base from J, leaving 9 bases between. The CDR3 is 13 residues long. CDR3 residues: CSVDTGNTGELFF. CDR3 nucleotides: TGCAGCGTCGACACAGGGAACACCGGGGAGCTGTTTTTT.